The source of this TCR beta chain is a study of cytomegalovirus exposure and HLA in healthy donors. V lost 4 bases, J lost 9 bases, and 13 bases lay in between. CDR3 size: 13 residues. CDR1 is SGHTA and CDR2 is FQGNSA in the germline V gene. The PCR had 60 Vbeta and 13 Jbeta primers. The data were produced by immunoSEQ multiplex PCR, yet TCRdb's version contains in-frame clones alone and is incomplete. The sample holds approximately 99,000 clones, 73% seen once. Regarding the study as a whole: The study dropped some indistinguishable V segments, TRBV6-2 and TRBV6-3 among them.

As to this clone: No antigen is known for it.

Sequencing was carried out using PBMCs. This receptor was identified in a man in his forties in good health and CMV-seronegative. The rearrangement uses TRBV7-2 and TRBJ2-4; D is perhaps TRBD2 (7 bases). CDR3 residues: CASSSTGGPIQYF. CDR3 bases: TGTGCCAGCAGCTCCACGGGGGGCCCCATTCAGTACTTC. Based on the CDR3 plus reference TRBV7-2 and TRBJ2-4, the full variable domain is GAGVSQSPSNKVTEKGKDVELRCDPISGHTALYWYRQSLGQGLEFLIYFQGNSAPDKSGLPSDRFSAERTGGSVSTLTIQRTQQEDSAVYLCASSSTGGPIQYFGAGTRLSVL.